A single sample is the source of the 24 T cell receptor beta chains below, sequenced in a study of cytomegalovirus exposure and HLA in healthy donors. The method was immunoSEQ multiplex PCR; TCRdb's version includes in-frame clones alone and lacks a portion of them. The sample contains approximately 280,000 clones, around nine tenths of which appear only once. The specimen sequenced was PBMCs. The source is a woman aged 18-35 years in good health and CMV-seronegative.

The gene calls are TRBV27 and TRBJ1-1; perhaps TRBD1 as D (5 bases). The length of the CDR3 is 15 residues. With 0 bases removed from V and 4 bases from J, the gap between germline ends came to 12 bases. Germline-derived CDR1 and CDR2 are MNHEY and SMNVEV (reference sequence). CDR3 residues: CASSLSAGVGTEAFF. Written as DNA, the CDR3 is TGTGCCAGCAGTTTATCGGCGGGGGTCGGCACTGAAGCTTTCTTT.

This clone was observed a single time. The rearrangement links TRBV27 to TRBJ2-1; 7 bases align to TRBD1. Per germline, CDR1 MNHEY and CDR2 SMNVEV (reference sequence). With 5 bases clipped from V and 0 bases from J, the junction kept 7 bases outside the gene matches. The CDR3 contains 16 residues. The CDR3 DNA follows: TGTGCCAGCAGTGGATGGGACAGAAGCTCCTACAATGAGCAGTTCTTC. Translation gives CASSGWDRSSYNEQFF.

V and J are TRBV19 and TRBJ2-1, with 13 bases lining up with TRBD2. Looked up from germline, CDR1 is LNHDA and CDR2 is SQIVND (reference sequence). There are 16 residues in the CDR3. The V and J ends lost 5 bases and 5 bases, in that order; junction bases with no gene match: 6. The CDR3 nucleotides are TGTGCCAGTAGTCTACGGACTAGCGGGAGTCACAATGAGCAGTTCTTC. This sequence encodes CASSLRTSGSHNEQFF.

This chain uses TRBV4-3 with TRBJ1-1; 8 nucleotides agree with TRBD1. CDR1 and CDR2 from the germline V gene are LGHNA and YSLEER. The V segment lost 6 bases and the J segment 6 bases; nucleotides outside the gene matches: 9. The CDR3 runs to 14 residues. The CDR3: CASSPRDRLSEAFF. The CDR3 bases are TGCGCCAGCAGTCCTCGGGACAGGCTTTCTGAAGCTTTCTTT.

The chain couples TRBV9 to TRBJ2-1, with 9 bases matching TRBD1. Germline loops: CDR1 SGDLS, CDR2 YYNGEE. Trimming cost V 5 bases and J 4 bases; bases outside gene matches: 4. The CDR3 sequence is 14 residues long. The CDR3 protein is CASRGDREYNEQFF. Written as DNA, the CDR3 is TGTGCCAGCAGGGGGGACAGGGAGTACAATGAGCAGTTCTTC.

The rearrangement joins TRBV15 to TRBJ2-6, with TRBD1 matching 10 bases. Germline lookup yields CDR1 LNHNV and CDR2 YYDKDF (reference sequence). J lost 11 bases, V lost 4 bases, and 2 bases had no gene match. The CDR3 totals 13 residues. The CDR3 loop reads CATSTGTGDVLTF. In DNA, the CDR3 is TGTGCCACCAGCACCGGGACAGGGGACGTCCTGACTTTC.

The chain couples TRBV28 to TRBJ2-1; weak D call: TRBD2 (6 bases). V was cut by 7 bases and J by 4 bases, with 14 bases left in between. The CDR3 is 14 residues long. Germline V CDR1 and CDR2: MDHEN, SYDVKM. CDR3 coding DNA: TGTGCCAGCAAACGCGGGGACGTTTACAATGAGCAGTTCTTC. Its protein product is CASKRGDVYNEQFF.

The gene calls are TRBV4-1 and TRBJ2-7; 8 positions agree with TRBD2. Germline CDR1 MGHRA, CDR2 YSYEKL. Unmatched junction bases numbered 5, after V lost 2 bases and J lost 2 bases. The CDR3 consists of 15 residues. CDR3 nucleotide sequence: TGCGCCAGCAGCCAACTTGTCGGGGGGGCCTACGAGCAGTACTTC. As protein: CASSQLVGGAYEQYF.

This clone has a single count. The J gene is TRBJ1-1, the V gene TRBV6-6, with D unclear. This CDR3 comprises 11 residues. Germline CDR1 MNHNY, CDR2 SVGAGI (reference sequence). The germline V and J ends were trimmed by 7 bases and 6 bases, with 9 bases remaining between them. The CDR3 coding sequence is TGTGCCAGCAAGGAGCGGTCTGAAGCTTTCTTT. Encoded protein: CASKERSEAFF.

The chain is built from TRBV30 and TRBJ2-1, with 8 bases that match TRBD2. V lost 2 bases to trimming and J lost 12 bases; unmatched junction nucleotides: 12. CDR3 size: 14 residues. The germline CDR1 and CDR2 sequences are GTSNPN and SVGIG (reference sequence). CDR3 nucleotides: TGTGCCTGGAGTTCAATCGCCGGGACTAGTTGGCAGTTCTTC. It translates to CAWSSIAGTSWQFF. Looking up the rest from reference TRBV30 and TRBJ2-1 gives the full variable domain: SQTIHQWPATLVQPVGSPLSLECTVEGTSNPNLYWYRQAAGRGLQLLFYSVGIGQISSEVPQNLSASRPQDRQFILSSKKLLLSDSGFYLCAWSSIAGTSWQFFGPGTRLTVL.

J is TRBJ2-5 and V is TRBV6-5; D remains ambiguous. V was clipped by 7 bases and J by 0 bases, with 12 bases between them. CDR1 is MNHEY, CDR2 SVGAGI, per germline. This CDR3 has 14 amino acids. The DNA of the CDR3 is TGTGCCAGCATGCGGATCACCTACCAAGAGACCCAGTACTTC. Translating it yields CASMRITYQETQYF.

The V and J genes are TRBV5-1 and TRBJ1-1; D is uncertain. Germline V gives CDR1 SGHRS, CDR2 YFSETQ. V lost 6 bases, J lost 0 bases, and 15 bases lay in between. The length of the CDR3 is 15 residues. The chain's CDR3 is CASTSDPGVNTEAFF. The CDR3 DNA sequence: TGCGCCAGCACCTCAGATCCCGGGGTGAACACTGAAGCTTTCTTT.

The chain couples TRBV9 to TRBJ1-5, with 7 nucleotides matching TRBD1. The CDR3 has 14 amino acids. Germline V lookup: CDR1 SGDLS, CDR2 YYNGEE. V lost 3 bases and J lost 5; bases outside the gene matches: 5. Here the CDR3 DNA reads TGTGCCAGCAGCGGGGGGACAGCCTATCAGCCCCAGCATTTT. This translates into CASSGGTAYQPQHF.

This chain links TRBV28 with TRBJ1-5; D not certain. The germline V gene encodes CDR1 MDHEN and CDR2 SYDVKM. With 2 bases removed from V and 0 bases from J, the gap between germline ends came to 11 bases. The length of the CDR3 is 16 residues. CDR3 residues: CASSLVLRVSNQPQHF. CDR3 DNA: TGTGCCAGCAGTTTAGTTCTCCGGGTTAGCAATCAGCCCCAGCATTTT.

The chain carries TRBV29-1 and TRBJ2-1, with D maybe TRBD1 (6 bases). V gave up 3 bases and J gave up 8 bases, with 29 bases separating them. The CDR3 sequence is 18 residues long. Germline V gene data show CDR1 as SQVTM and CDR2 as ANQGSEA. The CDR3 sequence is CSVDRSPTDLSRGYEQFF. The CDR3 DNA follows: TGCAGCGTTGACAGGTCGCCTACTGACCTCAGCAGGGGCTATGAGCAGTTCTTC.

This sequence joins TRBV5-4 and TRBJ2-1, with unresolved D. The V and J ends lost 1 base and 0 bases respectively, with 8 bases between them. The CDR3 has 15 amino acids. Germline V lookup: CDR1 SGHNT, CDR2 YYREEE (reference sequence). The CDR3 spells CASSLQKSSYNEQFF. In DNA form, the CDR3 reads TGTGCCAGCAGCTTGCAGAAAAGCTCCTACAATGAGCAGTTCTTC.

This rearrangement joins TRBV2 to TRBJ1-1; no clear D. Trimming cost V 0 bases and J 4 bases, with 9 bases left between them. CDR1 SNHLY and CDR2 FYNNEI come from the germline V gene. The CDR3 is made up of 14 amino acids. The CDR3 loop is CASSEASGFTEAFF. The CDR3, as DNA: TGTGCCAGCAGTGAAGCTTCGGGATTCACTGAAGCTTTCTTT.

This clone showed up just once. The chain is built from TRBV11-3 and TRBJ2-2; 12 positions agree with TRBD1. V lost 6 bases and J lost 4; bases outside the gene matches: 6. This CDR3 is built from 16 residues. Germline assignment: CDR1 SGHNT and CDR2 YENEEA. The CDR3 loop reads CASSLGTGGVTGELFF. DNA of the CDR3: TGTGCCAGCAGTCTAGGGACAGGGGGCGTCACCGGGGAGCTGTTTTTT.

The chain has TRBV5-1 and TRBJ1-4; perhaps TRBD1 as D (6 bases). This CDR3 region has 18 residues. V was cut by 0 bases and J by 0 bases, with 15 bases left in between. From germline, CDR1 is SGHRS and CDR2 YFSETQ. CDR3 in DNA: TGCGCCAGCAGCTTGGCGACGGGGGGCCAGGCAACTAATGAAAAACTGTTTTTT. Amino acids: CASSLATGGQATNEKLFF.

This clone showed up just a few times. J is TRBJ1-2 and V is TRBV7-2, with a weak D call TRBD1 (6 bases). V gave up 5 bases and J gave up 3 bases, with 16 bases separating them. This CDR3 spans 15 amino acids. CDR1 and CDR2 (germline): SGHTA, FQGNSA. The CDR3, as DNA: TGTGCCAGCAGCGAATCCAGGGGATTTGACTATGGCTACACCTTC. Translating gives CASSESRGFDYGYTF.

The rearrangement joins TRBV13 to TRBJ2-3; D gene unclear. The CDR3 is 13 amino acids. Germline assignment: CDR1 PRHDT and CDR2 FYEKMQ (reference sequence). V dropped 2 bases and J dropped 3 bases, with 6 bases sitting between them. The CDR3 spells CASSLPLTDTQYF. The CDR3 DNA reads TGTGCCAGCAGCTTACCCCTAACAGATACGCAGTATTTT.

This rearrangement joins TRBV18 to TRBJ2-3; no clear D. Germline lookup yields CDR1 KGHSH and CDR2 LQKENI. The CDR3 is 16 residues long. V gave up 2 bases and J gave up 2 bases, with 14 bases separating them. CDR3 DNA sequence: TGTGCCAGCTCACCATCCCCTAGATCAAACACAGATACGCAGTATTTT. Translation gives CASSPSPRSNTDTQYF.

This chain joins TRBV2 and TRBJ2-7; 8 nucleotides align to TRBD1. The CDR3 runs 13 residues. The ends lost 7 bases at V and 0 bases at J; junction bases unmatched: 2. The germline CDR1 and CDR2 sequences are SNHLY and FYNNEI. The CDR3 sequence: CASKGQGSYEQYF. CDR3 bases: TGTGCCAGCAAAGGACAGGGCTCCTACGAGCAGTACTTC.

With regard to this clone: A read error likely explains this, since a far larger clone differs by one base. Within the sample, other DNA sequences also encode this same CDR3. The gene calls are TRBV15 and TRBJ1-5; D perhaps matches TRBD1 (6 bases). From germline, CDR1 is LNHNV and CDR2 YYDKDF (reference sequence). Trimming took off 3 bases at V and 6 bases at J, with 6 bases between the two ends. The CDR3 length is 12 residues. This CDR3 is CATSRDSQPQHF. CDR3 nucleotide sequence: TGTGCCACCAGCAGGGACAGTCAGCCCCAGCATTTT.